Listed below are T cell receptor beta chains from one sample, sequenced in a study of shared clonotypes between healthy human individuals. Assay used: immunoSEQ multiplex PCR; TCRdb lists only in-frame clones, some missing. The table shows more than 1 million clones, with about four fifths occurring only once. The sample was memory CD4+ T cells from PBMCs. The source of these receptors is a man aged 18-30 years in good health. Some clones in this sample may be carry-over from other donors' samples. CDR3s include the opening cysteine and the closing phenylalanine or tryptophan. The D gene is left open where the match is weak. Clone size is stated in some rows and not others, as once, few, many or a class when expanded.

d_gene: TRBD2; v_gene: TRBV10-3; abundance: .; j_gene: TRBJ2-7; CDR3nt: TGTGCCATCAGCGACGACGGGACTAGCGGGAGGATACCCTACGAGCAGTACTTC; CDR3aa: CAISDDGTSGRIPYEQYF
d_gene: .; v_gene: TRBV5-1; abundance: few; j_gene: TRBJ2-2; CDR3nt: TGCGCCAGCAGCTTGGAGATTACCGGGGAGCTGTTTTTT; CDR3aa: CASSLEITGELFF
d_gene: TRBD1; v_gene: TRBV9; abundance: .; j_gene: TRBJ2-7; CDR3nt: TGTGCCAGCAGCGTAGGGGACAGCCCGACCGAACTTCCTAGGGAGCAGTACTTC; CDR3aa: CASSVGDSPTELPREQYF
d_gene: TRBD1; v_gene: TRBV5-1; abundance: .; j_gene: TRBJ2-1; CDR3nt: TGCGCCAGCAGCTCGGGACAGGGTTTTATGAATGAGCAGTTCTTC; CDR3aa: CASSSGQGFMNEQFF
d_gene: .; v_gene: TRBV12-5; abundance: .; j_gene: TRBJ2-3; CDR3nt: TGTGCTAGTGGTTTGACAGGGTCAGATACGCAGTATTTT; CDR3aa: CASGLTGSDTQYF
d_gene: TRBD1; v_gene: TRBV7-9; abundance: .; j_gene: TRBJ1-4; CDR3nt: TGTGCCAGCAGCCCGGGACAGTCCTTTGGACTGTTTTTT; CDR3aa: CASSPGQSFGLFF
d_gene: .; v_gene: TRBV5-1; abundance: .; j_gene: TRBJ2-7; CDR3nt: TGCGCCAGCTCATCCCAGGGTTATGTCCCTTACGAGCAGTACTTC; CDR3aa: CASSSQGYVPYEQYF
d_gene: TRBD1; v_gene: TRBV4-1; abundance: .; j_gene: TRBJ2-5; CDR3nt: TGCGCCAGCAGCCAAGAACCGGGACAGGGTTTTCGGGGGTACTTC; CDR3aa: CASSQEPGQGFRGYF
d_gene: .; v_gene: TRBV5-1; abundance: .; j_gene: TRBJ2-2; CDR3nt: TGCGCCAGCAGCTTGGCGGTCGTCGGGGAGCTGTTTTTT; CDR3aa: CASSLAVVGELFF
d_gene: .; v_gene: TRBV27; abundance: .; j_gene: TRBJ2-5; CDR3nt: TGTGCCAGCAGCTTGGACTTCACCCGAGAGACCCAGTACTTC; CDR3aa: CASSLDFTRETQYF
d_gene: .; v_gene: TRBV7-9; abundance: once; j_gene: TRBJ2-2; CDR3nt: TGTGCCAGCAGCTCACAGGTATCCGGGGAGCTGTTTTTT; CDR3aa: CASSSQVSGELFF
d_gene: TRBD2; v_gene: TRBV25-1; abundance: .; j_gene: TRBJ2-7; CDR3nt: TGTGCCAGCTCTAGCGGCGCCCTGATCGAGCAGTACTTC; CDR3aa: CASSSGALIEQYF
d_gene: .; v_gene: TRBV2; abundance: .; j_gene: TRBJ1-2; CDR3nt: TGTGCCAGCAGTGAACAAGTTAACTATGGCTACACCTTC; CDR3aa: CASSEQVNYGYTF
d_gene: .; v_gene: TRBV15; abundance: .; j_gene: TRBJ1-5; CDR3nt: TGTGCCACCAGCAGAGATCAGGGACCTCAGCCCCAGCATTTT; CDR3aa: CATSRDQGPQPQHF